Following are 23 T cell receptor beta chains from one sample sequenced in a study of cytomegalovirus exposure and HLA in healthy donors. The data were produced by immunoSEQ multiplex PCR, yet TCRdb's version contains in-frame clones alone and is incomplete. The data hold some 90,000 clones, with about 83% observed a single time. The sequenced sample consisted of PBMCs. These receptors originate from a woman younger than 45 in good health and CMV-seronegative.

The rearrangement uses TRBV6-4 and TRBJ1-6; 10 positions agree with TRBD1. The CDR3 is 15 amino acids. Germline V gene sequence: CDR1 MRHNA, CDR2 SNTAGT. The V gene end was trimmed by 3 bases and the J gene end by 8 bases; junction bases not matched to a gene: 4. As DNA, the CDR3 is TGTGCCAGCAGTGATGGGACAGGGGTTGATTCACCCCTCCACTTT. Residues: CASSDGTGVDSPLHF.

The CDR3 reads CASSDRTGGNEQFF. The CDR3 coding sequence is TGTGCCAGCAGTGATAGGACAGGGGGCAATGAGCAGTTCTTC. The chain joins TRBV25-1 to TRBJ2-1; TRBD1 matches 10 bases. This CDR3 spans 14 amino acids. Per germline, CDR1 MGHDK and CDR2 SYGVNS. V was clipped by 3 bases and J by 6 bases; unmatched bases: 2.

The CDR3 DNA reads TGTGCCAGCAGCCTACCCGGACCGGTACATCGGGGGGATGAAAAACTGTTTTTT. Its protein is CASSLPGPVHRGDEKLFF. This chain connects TRBV28 to TRBJ1-4; possibly TRBD1 for D (5 bases). This CDR3 region has 18 residues. The germline V gene encodes CDR1 MDHEN and CDR2 SYDVKM. V was shortened by 6 bases and J by 6 bases, with 26 bases between the two germline ends.

The V and J genes are TRBV2 and TRBJ2-3; TRBD2 matches 7 bases. This CDR3 region has 15 residues. Germline loops: CDR1 SNHLY, CDR2 FYNNEI. The J segment lost 2 bases and the V segment lost 6 bases, leaving 8 bases of the junction unmatched. The CDR3 DNA reads as TGTGCCAGCAGGGAGGGACTATCCGTCACAGATACGCAGTATTTT. Translation gives CASREGLSVTDTQYF.

This chain joins TRBV28 and TRBJ2-5; D possibly corresponds to TRBD2 (6 bases). CDR3 length: 13 amino acids. Trimming took 7 bases from V and 10 from J, leaving 19 bases between them. The germline gives CDR1 MDHEN, CDR2 SYDVKM. In DNA, the CDR3 is TGTGCCAGCATGGGAAGGGGAGAGGAGGGCCAGTACTTC. This sequence encodes CASMGRGEEGQYF.

This clone was seen at least ten times. The chain uses TRBV7-9 and TRBJ2-5; D is undetermined. The germline gives CDR1 SEHNR, CDR2 FQNEAQ (reference sequence). V shed 4 bases and J shed 2 bases, with 11 bases lying between them. The CDR3 length is 14 residues. This CDR3 is CASSSPLLQETQYF. Here the CDR3 DNA reads TGTGCCAGCAGCTCCCCCCTATTACAAGAGACCCAGTACTTC. The variable domain in full, with the rest retrieved from reference TRBV7-9 and TRBJ2-5, is DTGVSQNPRHKITKRGQNVTFRCDPISEHNRLYWYRQTLGQGPEFLTYFQNEAQLEKSRLLSDRFSAERPKGSFSTLEIQRTEQGDSAMYLCASSSPLLQETQYFGPGTRLLVL.

This clone was detected only once. This chain joins TRBV29-1 and TRBJ2-3; 10 positions match TRBD2. After removal of 6 bases from V and 6 bases from J, the junction contained 6 bases not matched to a gene. Germline-derived CDR1 and CDR2 are SQVTM and ANQGSEA. This CDR3 has 13 residues. The CDR3 DNA follows: TGCAGCGTACAGCGGGAGGGCCCCGATACGCAGTATTTT. Its protein is CSVQREGPDTQYF.

This clone was seen once. The V call is TRBV19, the J call TRBJ1-5, with TRBD1 as a possible D gene (6 bases). CDR1 is LNHDA and CDR2 is SQIVND in the germline V gene (reference sequence). The CDR3 is made up of 16 amino acids. The V end lost 3 bases, the J end lost 2 bases, and 14 bases lay between the germline ends. The CDR3 coding sequence is TGTGCCAGTAGTATTAAACAGGGTTCTGGCAATCAGCCCCAGCATTTT. Translating it yields CASSIKQGSGNQPQHF.

CDR3 residues: CASKFANREFSYEQYF. DNA of the CDR3: TGTGCCAGCAAATTCGCAAACCGCGAGTTCTCCTACGAGCAGTACTTC. The chain recombines TRBV7-2 with TRBJ2-7; D is uncertain. Germline values: CDR1 SGHTA, CDR2 FQGNSA. The V end was cut by 7 bases, the J end by 0 bases, with 19 bases between. This CDR3 comprises 16 residues.

The CDR3 region is CASMRDFSTDTQYF. The CDR3 DNA reads TGTGCCAGCATGAGGGATTTTAGCACAGATACGCAGTATTTT. V and J are TRBV2 and TRBJ2-3, with D tentatively TRBD2 (5 bases). Per germline, CDR1 SNHLY and CDR2 FYNNEI. The CDR3 extends over 14 amino acids. V lost 7 bases, J lost 0 bases, and 11 bases lay in between.

V is TRBV6-4 and J is TRBJ2-3, with D unclear. The CDR3 is 13 residues long. Germline V gene data show CDR1 as MRHNA and CDR2 as SNTAGT. The V end lost 4 bases, the J end lost 6 bases, and 11 bases lay between the germline ends. CDR3: CASSAQFGDTQYF. CDR3 coding DNA: TGTGCCAGCAGTGCCCAGTTCGGGGATACGCAGTATTTT.

Only one count was recorded for this clone. V is TRBV4-1 and J is TRBJ2-5; 8 bases agree with TRBD1. The CDR3 contains 17 residues. V lost 0 bases to trimming and J lost 7 bases; unmatched junction nucleotides: 13. Germline values: CDR1 MGHRA, CDR2 YSYEKL. The CDR3 DNA follows: TGCGCCAGCAGCCAAGATCTGGCGACAGGGGATGTAGGGACCCAGTACTTC. Its protein product is CASSQDLATGDVGTQYF.

The chain couples TRBV27 to TRBJ1-2, with TRBD1 matching 7 bases. The CDR3 has 15 residues. Germline CDR1 reads MNHEY; CDR2 reads SMNVEV (reference sequence). The V gene end was trimmed by 11 bases and the J gene end by 2 bases; junction bases not matched to a gene: 14. This CDR3 is CASRPGARGNYGYTF. The CDR3 DNA reads TGTGCCTCGCGCCCCGGGGCCAGGGGGAACTATGGCTACACCTTC.

J is TRBJ1-3 and V is TRBV7-2; possibly TRBD1 for D (5 bases). Per the germline V gene, CDR1 is SGHTA and CDR2 is FQGNSA. Trimming took 2 bases from V and 4 from J, leaving 12 bases between them. CDR3 size: 15 residues. The CDR3 here is CASSLRGGGGNTIYF. In DNA form, the CDR3 reads TGTGCCAGCAGCTTACGGGGGGGTGGAGGAAACACCATATATTTT.

The J gene is TRBJ2-1, the V gene TRBV5-8; D is possibly TRBD1 (5 bases). This CDR3 is built from 13 residues. Looked up from germline, CDR1 is SGHTS and CDR2 is YDEGEE. V was trimmed by 6 bases and J by 2 bases, leaving 9 bases between them. In nucleotides, the CDR3 is TGTGCCAGCAAACAGGACACCTACAATGAGCAGTTCTTC. Amino acids: CASKQDTYNEQFF.

CDR3 bases: TGTGCCACCGAACTCATCCCCTCCTACGAGCAGTACTTC. Translation gives CATELIPSYEQYF. This chain joins TRBV28 and TRBJ2-7; no definite D call. Looked up from germline, CDR1 is MDHEN and CDR2 is SYDVKM. V was shortened by 10 bases and J by 0 bases, with 13 bases between the two germline ends. The CDR3 contains 13 residues. The whole variable domain, remainder taken from reference TRBV28 and TRBJ2-7, is DVKVTQSSRYLVKRTGEKVFLECVQDMDHENMFWYRQDPGLGLRLIYFSYDVKMKEKGDIPEGYSVSREKKERFSLILESASTNQTSMYLCATELIPSYEQYFGPGTRLTVT.

The V and J genes are TRBV18 and TRBJ1-1; D is undetermined. The CDR3 spans 15 residues. CDR1 and CDR2 (germline): KGHSH, LQKENI. V was trimmed by 1 base and J by 1 base, leaving 10 bases between them. The CDR3 loop is CASSPRTYGNTEAFF. The DNA for the CDR3 is TGTGCCAGCTCACCACGGACTTACGGGAACACTGAAGCTTTCTTT.

The V gene is TRBV2, the J gene TRBJ2-2; D is possibly TRBD1 (7 bases). From germline, CDR1 is SNHLY and CDR2 FYNNEI. V was shortened by 6 bases and J by 1 base, with 15 bases between the two germline ends. The CDR3 contains 16 residues. The CDR3 protein is CASRGNRGGNTGELFF. The CDR3 DNA reads as TGTGCCAGCAGAGGGAACAGGGGAGGGAACACCGGGGAGCTGTTTTTT.

The chain employs TRBV9 and TRBJ1-6; a weak D match, TRBD1 (6 bases). V lost 3 bases and J 8 bases, leaving 15 bases between the germline ends. Germline values: CDR1 SGDLS, CDR2 YYNGEE. The CDR3 contains 15 residues. CDR3 sequence: CASSGYPGQDSPLHF. The CDR3 bases are TGTGCCAGCAGCGGTTACCCGGGACAAGATTCACCCCTCCACTTT.

The J gene is TRBJ1-3, the V gene TRBV2; possibly TRBD1 for D (5 bases). The CDR3 totals 13 residues. Germline assignment: CDR1 SNHLY and CDR2 FYNNEI. Trimming left V 7 bases short and J 0 bases short, with 7 bases between. The CDR3, as DNA: TGTGCCAGCAAGGGGTACTCTGGAAACACCATATATTTT. As protein: CASKGYSGNTIYF.

The chain's CDR3 is CASSPGQIYGYTF. CDR3 bases: TGTGCCAGCTCACCAGGACAGATCTATGGCTACACCTTC. This chain connects TRBV18 to TRBJ1-2; possible D gene TRBD1, 6 bases. V was trimmed by 2 bases and J by 4 bases, leaving 8 bases between them. CDR3 size: 13 residues. CDR1 and CDR2 (germline): KGHSH, LQKENI.

V usage is TRBV5-6 and J usage is TRBJ1-1; no definite D call. The CDR3 covers 17 residues. V was trimmed by 0 bases and J by 5 bases, leaving 20 bases between them. The germline V gene has CDR1 SGHDT and CDR2 YYEEEE. The CDR3 nucleotides read TGTGCCAGCAGCTTGGCCAAACTGGACTTGGGGTGGACTGAAGCTTTCTTT. As protein: CASSLAKLDLGWTEAFF. Full variable domain (remainder filled in from reference TRBV5-6 and TRBJ1-1): DAGVTQSPTHLIKTRGQQVTLRCSPKSGHDTVSWYQQALGQGPQFIFQYYEEEERQRGNFPDRFSGHQFPNYSSELNVNALLLGDSALYLCASSLAKLDLGWTEAFFGQGTRLTVV.

This clone has only one observation. The V and J genes are TRBV29-1 and TRBJ2-1, with 7 nucleotides matching TRBD1. CDR3 size: 14 residues. Germline V CDR1 and CDR2: SQVTM, ANQGSEA. V was pared by 6 bases and J by 0 bases, with 5 bases of the junction left unmatched. CDR3 sequence: CSVDRVGSYNEQFF. CDR3 bases: TGCAGCGTAGACAGGGTTGGCTCCTACAATGAGCAGTTCTTC.